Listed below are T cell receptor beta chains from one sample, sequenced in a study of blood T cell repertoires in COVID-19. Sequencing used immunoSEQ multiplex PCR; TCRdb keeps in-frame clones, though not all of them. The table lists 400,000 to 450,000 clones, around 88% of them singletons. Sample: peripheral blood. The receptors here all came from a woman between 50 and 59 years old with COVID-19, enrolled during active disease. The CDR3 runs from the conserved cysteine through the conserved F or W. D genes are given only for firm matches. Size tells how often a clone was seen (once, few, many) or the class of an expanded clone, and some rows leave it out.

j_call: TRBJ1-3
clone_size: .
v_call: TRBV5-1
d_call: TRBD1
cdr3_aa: CASSLAGTDSGNTIYF
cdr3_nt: TGCGCCAGCAGCTTGGCCGGGACAGACTCTGGAAACACCATATATTTT

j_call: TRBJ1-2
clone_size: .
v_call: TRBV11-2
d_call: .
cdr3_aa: CASSLIGGSGYTF
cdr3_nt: TGTGCCAGCAGCTTAATCGGTGGTAGTGGCTACACCTTC

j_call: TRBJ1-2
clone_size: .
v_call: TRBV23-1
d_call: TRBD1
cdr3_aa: CASSHLDRGEDYGYTF
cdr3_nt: TGCGCCAGCAGTCACCTTGACAGGGGGGAAGACTATGGCTACACCTTC

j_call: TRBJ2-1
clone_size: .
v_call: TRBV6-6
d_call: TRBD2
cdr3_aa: CASSYYPQRGNEQFF
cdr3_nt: TGTGCCAGCAGTTATTACCCACAGCGGGGCAATGAGCAGTTCTTC

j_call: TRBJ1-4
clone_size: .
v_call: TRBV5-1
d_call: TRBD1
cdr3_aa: CASSSTGVDEKLFF
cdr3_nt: TGCGCCAGCAGCTCTACAGGGGTGGACGAAAAACTGTTTTTT

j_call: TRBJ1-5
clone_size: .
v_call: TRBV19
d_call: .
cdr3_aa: CASTSGQVRNQPQHF
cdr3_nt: TGTGCCAGTACCTCTGGGCAGGTTCGCAATCAGCCCCAGCATTTT

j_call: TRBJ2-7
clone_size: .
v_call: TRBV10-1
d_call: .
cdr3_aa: CASSGYRDLVGEQYF
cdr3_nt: TGCGCCAGCAGTGGTTACAGGGATTTGGTAGGAGAGCAGTACTTC

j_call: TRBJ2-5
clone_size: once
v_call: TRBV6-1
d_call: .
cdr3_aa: CASSDSVDNQETQYF
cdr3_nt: TGTGCCAGCAGTGATTCGGTTGACAACCAAGAGACCCAGTACTTC

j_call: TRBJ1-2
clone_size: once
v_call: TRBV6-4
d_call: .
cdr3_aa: CASSDSSPGYGYTF
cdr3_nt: TGTGCCAGCAGTGACTCGAGTCCAGGGTATGGCTACACCTTC

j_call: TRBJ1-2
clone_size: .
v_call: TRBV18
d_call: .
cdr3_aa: CASSPEGRSYGYTF
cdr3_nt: TGTGCCAGCTCACCGGAGGGAAGAAGCTATGGCTACACCTTC

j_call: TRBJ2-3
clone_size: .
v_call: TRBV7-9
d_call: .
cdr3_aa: CASSLEIGHPRSGTQYF
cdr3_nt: TGTGCCAGCAGCTTAGAAATAGGACACCCACGTTCTGGGACGCAGTATTTT

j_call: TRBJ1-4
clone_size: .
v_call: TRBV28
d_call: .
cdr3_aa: CASSPGHNEKLFF
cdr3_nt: TGTGCCAGCAGCCCAGGTCACAATGAAAAACTGTTTTTT

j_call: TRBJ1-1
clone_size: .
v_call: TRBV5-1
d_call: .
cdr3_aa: CASSGQMNTEAFF
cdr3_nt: TGCGCCAGCAGCGGACAGATGAACACTGAAGCTTTCTTT

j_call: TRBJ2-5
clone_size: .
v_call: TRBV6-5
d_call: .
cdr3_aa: CASSYWWGDQETQYF
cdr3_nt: TGTGCCAGCAGTTACTGGTGGGGGGACCAAGAGACCCAGTACTTC

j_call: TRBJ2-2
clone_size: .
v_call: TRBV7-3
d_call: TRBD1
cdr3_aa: CASSLQGADTGELFF
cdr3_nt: TGTGCCAGCAGCCTACAGGGGGCGGACACCGGGGAGCTGTTTTTT

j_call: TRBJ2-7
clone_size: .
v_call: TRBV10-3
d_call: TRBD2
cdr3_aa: CAISESGGRTLGEQYF
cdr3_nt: TGTGCCATCAGTGAGTCGGGGGGGAGAACCCTAGGGGAGCAGTACTTC

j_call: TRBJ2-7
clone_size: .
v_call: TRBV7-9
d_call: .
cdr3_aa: CASSLSTVYEQYF
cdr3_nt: TGTGCCAGCAGCCTCTCGACAGTCTACGAGCAGTACTTC

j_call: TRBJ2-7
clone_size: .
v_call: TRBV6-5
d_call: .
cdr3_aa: CASRTTGSEQYF
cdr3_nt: TGTGCCAGCAGGACGACAGGTTCCGAGCAGTACTTC

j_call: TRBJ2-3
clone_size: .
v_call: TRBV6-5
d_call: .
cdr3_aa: CASSYYRDSTDTQYF
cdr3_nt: TGTGCCAGCAGTTACTACAGGGACAGCACAGATACGCAGTATTTT

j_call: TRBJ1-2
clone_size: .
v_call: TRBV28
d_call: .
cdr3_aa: CASSAGAPYGYTF
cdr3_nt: TGTGCCAGCAGTGCGGGTGCTCCCTATGGCTACACCTTC

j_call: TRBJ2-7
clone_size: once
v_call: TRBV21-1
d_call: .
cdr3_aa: CANQFLRGLEQYF
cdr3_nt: TGTGCCAACCAGTTCTTGCGGGGGCTTGAGCAGTACTTC

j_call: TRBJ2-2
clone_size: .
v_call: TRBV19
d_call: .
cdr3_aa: CASSWGLYNTGELFF
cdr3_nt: TGTGCCAGTAGTTGGGGACTCTACAACACCGGGGAGCTGTTTTTT

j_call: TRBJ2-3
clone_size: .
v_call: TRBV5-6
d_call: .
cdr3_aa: CASSLSGSTDTQYF
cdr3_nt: TGTGCCAGCAGCTTGAGCGGTAGCACAGATACGCAGTATTTT

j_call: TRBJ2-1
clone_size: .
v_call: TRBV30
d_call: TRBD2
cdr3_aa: CAWDAGVSNEQFF
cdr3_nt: TGTGCCTGGGATGCGGGGGTGTCCAATGAGCAGTTCTTC

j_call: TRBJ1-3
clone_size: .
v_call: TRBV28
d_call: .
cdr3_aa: CASREGFRNTIYF
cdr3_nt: TGTGCCAGCAGGGAGGGGTTCCGGAACACCATATATTTT

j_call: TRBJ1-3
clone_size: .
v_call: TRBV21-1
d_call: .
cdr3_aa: CASSKFSPDKQVPGNTIYF
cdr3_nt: TGTGCCAGCAGCAAATTTAGCCCCGATAAACAGGTCCCTGGAAACACCATATATTTT

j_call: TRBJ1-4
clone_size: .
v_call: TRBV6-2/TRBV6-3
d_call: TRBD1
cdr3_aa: CASSYTRDRGRNEKLFF
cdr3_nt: TGTGCCAGCAGTTACACCCGGGACAGGGGAAGAAATGAAAAACTGTTTTTT

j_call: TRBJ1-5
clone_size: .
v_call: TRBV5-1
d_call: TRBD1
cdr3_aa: CASSLVGTGDQPQHF
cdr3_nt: TGCGCCAGCAGCTTGGTCGGGACAGGGGATCAGCCCCAGCATTTT

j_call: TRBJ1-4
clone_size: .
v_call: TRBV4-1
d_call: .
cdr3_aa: CASSQDGRVGEKLFF
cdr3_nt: TGCGCCAGCAGCCAAGATGGGAGGGTTGGGGAAAAACTGTTTTTT

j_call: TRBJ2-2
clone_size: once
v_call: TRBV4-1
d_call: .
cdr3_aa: CASSQGVSGDTGELFF
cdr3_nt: TGCGCCAGCAGCCAAGGCGTCTCAGGGGACACCGGGGAGCTGTTTTTT

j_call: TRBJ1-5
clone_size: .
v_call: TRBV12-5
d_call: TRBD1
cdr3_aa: CASGQHRGRGNQPQHF
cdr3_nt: TGTGCTAGTGGTCAACACAGGGGGCGCGGGAATCAGCCCCAGCATTTT

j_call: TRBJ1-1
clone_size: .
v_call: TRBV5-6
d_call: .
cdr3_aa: CASSLDEGGGTEAFF
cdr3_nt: TGTGCCAGCAGCTTGGATGAGGGAGGGGGCACTGAAGCTTTCTTT

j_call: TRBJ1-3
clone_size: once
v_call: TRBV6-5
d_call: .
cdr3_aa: CASTLQVLGDTIYF
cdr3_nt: TGTGCCAGCACCTTACAGGTCTTGGGTGACACCATATATTTT

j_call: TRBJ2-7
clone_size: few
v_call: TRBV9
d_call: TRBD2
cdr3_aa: CASSVDPWTSGGAEQYF
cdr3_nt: TGTGCCAGCAGCGTAGACCCCTGGACTAGCGGGGGGGCCGAGCAGTACTTC

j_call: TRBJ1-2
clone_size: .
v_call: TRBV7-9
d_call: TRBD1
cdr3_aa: CASSVRQGAGDYGYTF
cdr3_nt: TGTGCCAGCAGCGTAAGACAGGGGGCCGGCGACTATGGCTACACCTTC

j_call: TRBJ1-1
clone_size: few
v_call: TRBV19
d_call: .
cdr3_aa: CASMGGVGTEAFF
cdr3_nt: TGTGCCAGTATGGGAGGGGTTGGCACTGAAGCTTTCTTT

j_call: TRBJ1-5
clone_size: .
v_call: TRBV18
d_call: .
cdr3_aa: CASSPPGIQPQHF
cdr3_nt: TGTGCCAGCTCACCCCCAGGGATTCAGCCCCAGCATTTT

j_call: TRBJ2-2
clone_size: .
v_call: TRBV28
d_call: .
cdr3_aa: CASRRDTFTGELFF
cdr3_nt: TGTGCCAGCAGGAGGGACACCTTCACCGGGGAGCTGTTTTTT

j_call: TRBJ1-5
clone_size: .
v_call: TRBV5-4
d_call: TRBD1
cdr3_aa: CASSLLTQGAHQPQHF
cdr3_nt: TGTGCCAGCAGCCTTTTAACTCAGGGGGCGCATCAGCCCCAGCATTTT

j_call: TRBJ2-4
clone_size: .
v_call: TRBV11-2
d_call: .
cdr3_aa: CASSSRWGPLTKNIQYF
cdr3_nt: TGTGCCAGCAGCTCCCGGTGGGGGCCCCTAACCAAAAACATTCAGTACTTC

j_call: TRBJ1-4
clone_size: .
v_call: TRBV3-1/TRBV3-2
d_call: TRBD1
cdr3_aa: CASSLGRQGAGEKLFF
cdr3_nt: TGTGCCAGCAGCCTGGGCCGACAGGGGGCAGGAGAAAAACTGTTTTTT

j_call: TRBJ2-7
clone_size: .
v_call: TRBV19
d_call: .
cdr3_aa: CASSIGAEQYF
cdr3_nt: TGTGCCAGTAGTATCGGTGCCGAGCAGTACTTC

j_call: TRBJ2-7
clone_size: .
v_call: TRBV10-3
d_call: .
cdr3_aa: CAILDGSRYEQYF
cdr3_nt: TGTGCCATCTTAGACGGGTCCCGCTACGAGCAGTACTTC

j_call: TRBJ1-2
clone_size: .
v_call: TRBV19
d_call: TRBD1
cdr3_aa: CASSGQGDYGYTF
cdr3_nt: TGTGCCAGTAGCGGACAGGGTGACTATGGCTACACCTTC

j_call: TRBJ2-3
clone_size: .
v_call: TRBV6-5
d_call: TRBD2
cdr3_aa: CASLAGGLDTQYF
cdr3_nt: TGTGCCAGCCTAGCGGGGGGGCTAGATACGCAGTATTTT

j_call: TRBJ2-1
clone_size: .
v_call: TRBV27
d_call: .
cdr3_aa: CASSAGTGYDEQFF
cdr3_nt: TGTGCCAGCAGTGCGGGGACGGGCTACGATGAGCAGTTCTTC

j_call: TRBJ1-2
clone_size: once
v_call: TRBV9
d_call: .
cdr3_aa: CASSGDMLGYTF
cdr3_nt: TGTGCCAGCAGCGGGGACATGTTAGGCTACACCTTC

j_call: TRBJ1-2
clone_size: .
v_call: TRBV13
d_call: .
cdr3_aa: CASSWGLTDYGYTF
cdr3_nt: TGTGCCAGCAGCTGGGGACTTACCGACTATGGCTACACCTTC